This TCR beta chain was retrieved from a study of Ad26.COV2.S vaccination and SARS-CoV-2 variants. Across the study: Ad26.COV2.S shots went into the muscle once or twice, 56 days apart.

The treatment here: roughly 19 received Ad26.COV2.S at low or high dose, single or two shots; roughly five received placebo; per-sample allocation not given. Specimen acquisition occurred on day 63 following the initial vaccine or placebo injection. Its platform was an Ad26 vector, and its expressed antigen was Wuhan-strain SARS-CoV-2 spike. Broader study findings: Non-spike TCR breadth was similar in vaccine and placebo recipients. There was reportedly substantial breadth in spike-specific CD8+ and CD4+ T cell responses after vaccination.

Data came from immunoSEQ multiplex PCR; TCRdb stores just in-frame clones and leaves some out. Of approximately 420,000 clones listed, roughly 90% are singletons. Germline CDR1 MNHEY, CDR2 SMNVEV (reference sequence). This CDR3 has 15 amino acids. The ends were cut back, 6 bases at V and 1 base at J, with 14 bases in the middle. Comments on this clone: Its antigen is not identified.

Sample: peripheral blood, taken in a trial of Ad26.COV2.S vaccine versus placebo. The TCR originated in a person between 18 and 60 years old who received the Ad26.COV2.S COVID-19 vaccine or a placebo. The J gene is TRBJ2-3, the V gene TRBV27; no definite D call. CDR3 coding DNA: TGTGCCAGCAGGCTTTCGGGCGTGGGCACAGATACGCAGTATTTT. This codes for CASRLSGVGTDTQYF.